This T cell receptor (beta chain) stems from a study of cytomegalovirus exposure and HLA in healthy donors (dated by TCRdb to 2016 to 2017). Study-wide context: In an earlier analysis of fewer than 750 of the donors, approximately 260 Gb of sequence data and 117 million unique TCR beta sequences from some 170 million T cells were reported. To predict cytomegalovirus infection status, the study brought together high-throughput TCR immunosequencing, statistical association of individual TCRs with disease status, and machine learning. A later genetic analysis took genome-wide SNP genotypes for 398 of the 666 donors and used that subset as a discovery cohort. A later analysis re-analyzed previously published TCR beta repertoires from 600 to 850 donors and added high-resolution HLA genotyping to study TCR occurrence patterns. An earlier analysis of fewer than 750 of the donors used high-throughput TCR beta sequencing to judge whether each TCR beta V gene segment behaved as functional or pseudogenic. Typing coverage differed by locus: A, B, C, DRB1 and DQB1 were typed in roughly 629-640 donors, DQA1 in approximately 520, DPA1 in over 600, and DPB1 in approximately 450. A handful of DR-DQ haplotypes were handled as single units for association and clustering because linkage in the cohort was strong. The study aimed to test whether cataloging public T cell receptors could reveal signatures of past pathogen exposure. All discovery cohort repertoires had been generated on a single sequencing platform. Besides the first cohort of some 670 subjects, a separate validation cohort made up of about 120 different subjects was used. Donor age, sex, ethnicity and CMV serostatus were collected together with the repertoire data. Approximately 300 gigabases of sequencing data and around 80 million unique TCR sequences made up an early release that covered several hundred HLA-typed donors. The later analysis used no new phenotypic data to find candidate immune exposures, relying instead on TCR beta sequences and their occurrence across donors. The study used immunosequencing to profile the T cell repertoires of some 600 subjects and linked those repertoires to cytomegalovirus serostatus. Across 300 to 500 genotyped donors of the cohort, an average of about 240,000 unique TCR beta nucleotide sequences per donor were sequenced, and about a sixth of those sequences were non-productive. Both class I and class II loci were covered by HLA typing, at four-digit resolution. The genetic ancestry cluster associated with self-reported Caucasian donors included 81% of the 398 genotyped donors. The full study reports these points: A later analysis found that TCR association rates varied across HLA loci, with DRB1 alleles showing the most associated TCRs and HLA-C alleles the fewest. Sequencing depth was assumed to be roughly uniform across donors in the presence/absence analyses, though that assumption may not hold. V-gene and J-gene trimming of TCR beta chains was associated with a missense DCLRE1C variant in a later genetic analysis, and the association was replicated in an independent cohort. In both the original and validation cohorts, the classifier was reported to diagnose cytomegalovirus status with high specificity and sensitivity. Most CMV-associated TCR beta chains appeared to be HLA-restricted in a later analysis, and the HLA associations seemed to be driven largely by CMV exposure. CMV serostatus was the only immune exposure information available for the cohort. Only TCR beta chains were sequenced in this cohort, and the absence of alpha or paired-chain data limited detectable features. In vitro tests confirmed that a few of the cytomegalovirus-associated TCR beta chains recognize cytomegalovirus antigens. A later genetic analysis reported fewer N-insertions in productive TCRs among donors in an Asian-associated ancestry cluster than the roughly 700-donor mean. An earlier analysis of around 540 of the donors showed that most TCR beta V segments appeared in productive rearrangements either about 90% or about 30% of the time, which broadly matched IMGT annotations. In a later analysis, around 15,000 TCR beta sequences were associated with specific HLA alleles at a false discovery rate of 0.05. In the study, some 160 TCR beta chains were listed as associated with cytomegalovirus. A cluster of highly shared sequence variants was judged likely to be a technical artifact of the sequencing pipeline. A further reported finding was that TCR beta sequences accurately predicted the HLA-A and HLA-B alleles for most subjects in the first cohort. The 87-base-pair reads could not distinguish some IMGT-functional V segments, including TRBV6-2 and TRBV6-3, so those segments were excluded. While some public TCRs were present in many individuals, most TCR sequences turned up only very rarely across donors. Because HLA typing was missing for some donors at each locus, association tests included only the typed subset. It was suggested by the authors that the approach could potentially be generalized to other disease states and immunological phenotypes. Linkage disequilibrium might explain the correlated functional status among segregating V segments, but an unknown experimental factor could not be ruled out. According to a later analysis, parvovirus B19, influenza, CMV and Epstein-Barr virus appeared linked to several top co-occurrence clusters. Because counts were too low, roughly 17 rarely observed V segments, including chromosome 9 orphons, were left out of the earlier analysis of approximately 500 of the donors. When HLA alleles, especially DR and DQ, strongly co-occurred, attributing TCR associations to individual alleles was difficult. A later analysis found that HLA-associated TCR beta chains were more clonally expanded and had lower generation probabilities than equally common non-associated chains.

Library creation used the immunoSEQ multiplex PCR assay. For the multiplex PCR, a mixture combining 60 forward primers for TCR Vbeta segments and 13 reverse primers for TCR Jbeta segments was used. The CDR3 region of rearranged TCR beta genes was amplified from genomic DNA with a multiplex PCR assay. Amplified TCR beta libraries were sequenced as 87-base-pair reads on the Illumina HiSeq System. In the original analysis: A later analysis counted about 80 million unique TCR beta chains across the roughly 700 repertoires, and around 12 million of these chains were shared by at least two donors. To remove PCR and sequencing errors, raw reads were error-corrected and collapsed into unique sequences using a nearest-neighbor algorithm that merged closely related sequences. To assign V, D and J gene segments, CDR3 sequences were aligned to IMGT reference sequences. Each retained sequence needed at least a six-nucleotide match to both a V gene segment and a J gene segment. A rearrangement was called productive if the CDR3 had no stop codons and remained in frame with V and J, and every other rearrangement was called non-productive. Following IMGT convention, CDR3 was defined as the stretch from the second conserved V-encoded cysteine to the conserved J-encoded phenylalanine. The earlier analysis of approximately 500 of the donors excluded sequences that lacked an unambiguous match to a single V gene segment. In an earlier analysis of around 600 of the donors, V segments were called functional above 56.7% productive rearrangements and were called segregating when the between-donor standard deviation exceeded 5%. A statistical classification framework was built to diagnose cytomegalovirus status from the catalog of TCR beta chain sequences. In a later analysis, V and J genes were assigned by comparing TCR nucleotide sequences against IMGT/GENE-DB human TR gene sequences. In a later analysis, CDR3 sequences and most-parsimonious VDJ recombination scenarios were assigned using the TCRdist pipeline. In a later analysis, every TCR beta chain was defined by the combination of its CDR3 amino acid sequence and its V-gene family, and reads without a unique V-gene family were dropped. As a way to deal with suspected cross-contamination and a sequencing artifact, a later analysis dropped roughly 620 nucleotide sequences that were highly shared and had low generation probability. In a later analysis, a clonal expansion index was calculated for each public chain from normalized within-repertoire ranks of inferred template counts. Generation probabilities in a later analysis came from a VDJ recombination model fitted to out-of-frame rearrangements, and those results were checked against IGoR. A later analysis scored TCR-TCR, TCR-HLA and TCR-CMV co-occurrence with hypergeometric tests, applying a repertoire-size bias correction to TCR pairs. False discovery rates were estimated in a later analysis by permuting HLA or CMV assignments 20 times. In a later analysis, co-occurring TCRs were grouped with DBSCAN, and TCRdist sequence similarity was added when clustering was performed within HLA-allele-positive subsets. Co-occurrence clustering excluded repertoires with fewer than 30,000 or more than 120,000 public chains, plus five with anomalous nucleotide sharing. Held by TCRdb, this immuneACCESS table contains in-frame sequences only and omits some clones. Under half of the omission traces to an unresolved V gene where checked; the cause of the rest is unknown. The V and J calls and clone size are taken from that table; D and trimming were inferred from the DNA. Recorded for this sample are about 140,000 clones; roughly 81% of them occurred a single time. 1.6% of the sample is held by the ten biggest clonotypes.

From cysteine to phenylalanine, the CDR3 is 14 amino acids long. This entry keeps only the CDR3 DNA: 42 bases, framed from base 1. From the germline V gene, CDR1 is SNHLY and CDR2 is FYNNEI. V and J are trimmed by 5 bases and 2 bases, and the gene matches miss 2 bases of the junction. There are a few counts of this clone. The antigen it recognizes is unknown. Nothing much larger sits one base from this clone, and base qualities are not available. The cohort consisted of hundreds of healthy bone marrow donors. At the time of sampling, all cohort members were nominally healthy, though unrecorded immune exposures were likely present. The donor was CMV seronegative and belonged to the group of 350 to 400 seronegative cohort members. A peripheral blood sample was provided by each donor, and peripheral blood mononuclear cells were used for TCR beta sequencing. Genomic DNA extraction from the blood cell samples was performed with the Qiagen DNeasy Blood Extraction Kit.

In this chain, TRBV2 is recombined with TRBJ2-5, with 10 junctional bases fitting TRBD1. The TCR originated in a female donor in good health and CMV-seronegative. The material sequenced was PBMCs. The bases read TGTGCCAGCAGTTGGGACAGGGGTCAAGAGACCCAGTACTTC. This gives the protein CASSWDRGQETQYF.